One and the same sample provided the 27 T cell receptor beta chains below, sequenced in a study of beta chain features in type 1 diabetes. Notes on the study in general: Moderate yet significant TCRB CDR3 shortening was seen in Type 1 diabetes patients in all four CD4+ subsets.

These receptors have no known antigen. Expressed TCRB transcripts were sequenced after all isolated RNA was converted to cDNA. Profiled with immunoSEQ multiplex PCR; TCRdb holds only in-frame clones, not every one. The sample lists about 240,000 clones; approximately 15% were seen once. Source material: naive CD4+ T cells from blood. Receptors were obtained from a man aged 25-40 years with type 1 diabetes.

This chain joins TRBV10-3 and TRBJ2-7; perhaps TRBD1 as D (5 bases). The CDR3 loop spans 11 amino acids. Germline CDR1 and CDR2: ENHRY and SYGVKD. Trimming removed 7 bases from V and 3 bases from J, with 7 bases in between. This CDR3 is CAIKGDYEQYF. The DNA of the CDR3 is TGTGCCATCAAAGGGGACTACGAGCAGTACTTC.

This clone turned up a few times. The CDR3 nucleotides are TGTGCCAGTACCGACAGCTCCTATGGCTACACCTTC. The encoded protein is CASTDSSYGYTF. This rearrangement joins TRBV19 to TRBJ1-2; tentative D call: TRBD1 (5 bases). V was cut by 7 bases and J by 4 bases, with 10 bases left in between. The V gene's germline CDR1 is LNHDA and CDR2 SQIVND (reference sequence). The CDR3 extends over 12 amino acids.

The rearrangement uses TRBV5-1 and TRBJ2-2, with D possibly being TRBD2 (6 bases). Between the trimmed V and J ends, which lost 5 bases and 3 bases, there was a span of 17 bases. The CDR3 extends over 16 amino acids. Per germline, CDR1 SGHRS and CDR2 YFSETQ. The CDR3 coding sequence is TGCGCCAGCAGACTCACTTCGGGAGATCACACCGGGGAGCTGTTTTTT. Translated: CASRLTSGDHTGELFF. Full variable domain (remainder filled in from reference TRBV5-1 and TRBJ2-2): KAGVTQTPRYLIKTRGQQVTLSCSPISGHRSVSWYQQTPGQGLQFLFEYFSETQRNKGNFPGRFSGRQFSNSRSEMNVSTLELGDSALYLCASRLTSGDHTGELFFGEGSRLTVL.

J is TRBJ2-3 and V is TRBV11-2; 8 bases line up with TRBD2. CDR3 size: 15 residues. Germline CDR1 and CDR2: SGHAT and FQNNGV. With 4 bases clipped from V and 2 bases from J, the junction kept 5 bases outside the gene matches. CDR3 bases: TGTGCCAGCAGCTCGGGACTAGGTACCACAGATACGCAGTATTTT. As protein: CASSSGLGTTDTQYF.

Only a few counts were recorded for this clone. The J gene is TRBJ1-1, the V gene TRBV5-1, with 7 positions matching TRBD1. Per germline, CDR1 SGHRS and CDR2 YFSETQ. V gave up 4 bases and J gave up 8 bases; unmatched junction bases: 8. The CDR3 spans 13 residues. The CDR3, as DNA: TGCGCCAGCAGCCCTGGACAGGTTAAGGAAGCTTTCTTT. It yields the protein CASSPGQVKEAFF. The full variable domain, in which reference TRBV5-1 and TRBJ1-1 provide the parts outside the CDR3, is KAGVTQTPRYLIKTRGQQVTLSCSPISGHRSVSWYQQTPGQGLQFLFEYFSETQRNKGNFPGRFSGRQFSNSRSEMNVSTLELGDSALYLCASSPGQVKEAFFGQGTRLTVV.

The rearrangement links TRBV27 to TRBJ2-7; D remains ambiguous. The CDR3 runs to 14 residues. Germline CDR1 reads MNHEY; CDR2 reads SMNVEV (reference sequence). V lost 2 bases and J 5 bases, leaving 13 bases between the germline ends. CDR3 amino acids: CASSLVGQSHEQYF. The CDR3 DNA sequence: TGTGCCAGCAGTTTAGTGGGCCAAAGCCACGAGCAGTACTTC.

The chain uses TRBV30 and TRBJ1-5; 9 positions agree with TRBD1. V lost 0 bases and J lost 2; bases outside the gene matches: 5. The CDR3 is 16 amino acids. Per the germline V gene, CDR1 is GTSNPN and CDR2 is SVGIG (reference sequence). CDR3: CAWSVTGGSGNQPQHF. CDR3 DNA: TGTGCCTGGAGTGTAACAGGGGGCTCTGGCAATCAGCCCCAGCATTTT.

The rearrangement joins TRBV9 to TRBJ2-5; TRBD2 might be the D (7 bases). The CDR3 is made up of 15 amino acids. The V gene lost 6 bases and the J gene lost 1 base, with 16 bases spanning the gap. Germline V gene lookup returns CDR1 SGDLS and CDR2 YYNGEE. CDR3 DNA: TGTGCCAGCACAAAGGGAGGGGGATTCCAAGAGACCCAGTACTTC. Translation: CASTKGGGFQETQYF.

This clone was picked up a small number of times. V and J are TRBV29-1 and TRBJ2-2, with TRBD2 as a possible D gene (7 bases). This CDR3 is built from 14 residues. Per the germline V gene, CDR1 is SQVTM and CDR2 is ANQGSEA. V was pared by 7 bases and J by 2 bases, with 14 bases between. In DNA form, the CDR3 reads TGCAGCGCTGGGAGGGGGGTTAACACCGGGGAGCTGTTTTTT. It translates to CSAGRGVNTGELFF.

This clone has more than one count but fewer than ten. V is TRBV14 and J is TRBJ2-1; 7 nucleotides align to TRBD2. Germline trimming cut 4 bases from V and 10 bases from J; bases unmatched to any gene: 16. The CDR3 is 16 amino acids. Germline V gene data show CDR1 as SGHDN and CDR2 as FVKESK. CDR3 region: CASSPLSGNRGVEQFF. Here the CDR3 DNA reads TGTGCCAGCAGCCCCCTTTCGGGAAACCGGGGGGTGGAGCAGTTCTTC.

The chain uses TRBV27 and TRBJ2-7; D possibly corresponds to TRBD1 (5 bases). V lost 6 bases to trimming and J lost 5 bases, with 14 bases between them. The CDR3 extends over 13 amino acids. Germline loops: CDR1 MNHEY, CDR2 SMNVEV (reference sequence). The CDR3 loop is CASSTDRRHEQYF. CDR3 DNA: TGTGCCAGCAGCACCGACAGAAGACACGAGCAGTACTTC.

This clone was seen a few times. V usage is TRBV21-1 and J usage is TRBJ2-1; TRBD2, the table's D call, lacks a check against the DNA. TRBV21-1 is marked as a pseudogene. The CDR3 sequence is 16 residues long. The CDR3 bases are TGTGCCAGCAGCAAAGATCTGCGGGGCCCCTACAATGAGCAGTTCTTC. It yields the protein CASSKDLRGPYNEQFF.

The genes are TRBV18 and TRBJ2-7; D is ambiguous. The V and J ends lost 3 bases and 3 bases respectively, with 9 bases between them. CDR3 length: 13 residues. CDR1 is KGHSH and CDR2 is LQKENI in the germline V gene. The DNA for the CDR3 is TGTGCCAGCTCACCCGTTAGTGACTACGAGCAGTACTTC. It encodes CASSPVSDYEQYF.

This clone came up a few times. The genes are TRBV7-8 and TRBJ1-5; 9 nucleotides align to TRBD1. Losses at the gene ends were 4 bases for V and 6 bases for J; bases not matched to a gene: 7. The CDR3 extends over 15 amino acids. Germline lookup yields CDR1 SGHVS and CDR2 FQNEAQ. The CDR3 DNA sequence: TGTGCCAGCAGCTGGGGACAGGGAGCGGGTCAGCCCCAGCATTTT. It yields the protein CASSWGQGAGQPQHF. Together with reference TRBV7-8 and TRBJ1-5, the CDR3 gives the full variable domain: GAGVSQSPRYKVAKRGQDVALRCDPISGHVSLFWYQQALGQGPEFLTYFQNEAQLDKSGLPSDRFFAERPEGSVSTLKIQRTQQEDSAVYLCASSWGQGAGQPQHFGDGTRLSIL.

This chain uses TRBV6-5 with TRBJ2-5, with D possibly matching TRBD1 (6 bases). CDR1 is MNHEY, CDR2 SVGAGI, per germline. Trimming removed 6 bases at V and 3 bases at J, with 11 bases between. The CDR3 runs 13 residues. The CDR3 bases are TGTGCCAGCAGCACTACAGGGAAAGAGACCCAGTACTTC. It encodes CASSTTGKETQYF.

This chain connects TRBV7-2 to TRBJ2-2; tentatively, D is TRBD1 (5 bases). This CDR3 contains 16 residues. Trimming shortened V by 1 base and J by 0 bases, and 9 bases separated the two germline ends. The germline V gene has CDR1 SGHTA and CDR2 FQGNSA. The CDR3 region has the DNA TGTGCCAGCAGCTTAGTCGCAGGGTCGAACACCGGGGAGCTGTTTTTT. Protein: CASSLVAGSNTGELFF. The entire variable domain, with the rest obtained from reference TRBV7-2 and TRBJ2-2, is as follows: GAGVSQSPSNKVTEKGKDVELRCDPISGHTALYWYRQSLGQGLEFLIYFQGNSAPDKSGLPSDRFSAERTGGSVSTLTIQRTQQEDSAVYLCASSLVAGSNTGELFFGEGSRLTVL.

The V call is TRBV9, the J call TRBJ2-3, with 8 bases aligning to TRBD1. The CDR3 loop spans 18 amino acids. J was trimmed by 4 bases and V by 0 bases; bases with no gene match: 13. The germline gives CDR1 SGDLS, CDR2 YYNGEE. In DNA form, the CDR3 reads TGTGCCAGCAGCGTAGACCCTCAGGGGGCGCAACGCTCAGATACGCAGTATTTT. It is translated as CASSVDPQGAQRSDTQYF.

This clone was counted a few times. The chain employs TRBV29-1 and TRBJ2-3; no firm D call. Per the germline V gene, CDR1 is SQVTM and CDR2 is ANQGSEA. Trimming removed 3 bases from V and 3 bases from J, with 10 bases in between. This CDR3 spans 13 amino acids. The CDR3 coding sequence is TGCAGCGTTGATGTGGAAGCGACAGATACGCAGTATTTT. It is translated as CSVDVEATDTQYF.

The chain joins TRBV5-4 to TRBJ1-2, with unresolved D. CDR3 length: 15 amino acids. The germline CDR1 and CDR2 sequences are SGHNT and YYREEE (reference sequence). The V end lost 5 bases, the J end lost 2 bases, and 16 bases lay between the germline ends. The CDR3 coding sequence is TGTGCCAGCAGGCTTAGGTCGGGGTTCAACTATGGCTACACCTTC. Protein sequence: CASRLRSGFNYGYTF.

The chain has TRBV28 and TRBJ1-1, with D possibly being TRBD1 (6 bases). The length of the CDR3 is 14 residues. V lost 3 bases and J 1 base, leaving 9 bases between the germline ends. Germline CDR1 is MDHEN and CDR2 is SYDVKM. The CDR3 here is CASSFRQENTEAFF. The CDR3 DNA reads as TGTGCCAGCAGTTTTAGACAGGAGAACACTGAAGCTTTCTTT.

The chain uses TRBV29-1 and TRBJ2-1, with 7 nucleotides matching TRBD2. The V and J ends lost 7 bases and 0 bases, in that order; junction bases with no gene match: 12. The CDR3 consists of 16 residues. The germline CDR1 and CDR2 sequences are SQVTM and ANQGSEA. The CDR3 is CSAWNWGGSSYNEQFF. In DNA form, the CDR3 reads TGCAGCGCCTGGAATTGGGGGGGGTCCTCCTACAATGAGCAGTTCTTC.

This clone has only a few counts. The chain employs TRBV7-9 and TRBJ2-5; D is possibly TRBD1 (6 bases). Deletions cut 5 bases from V and 4 bases from J, with 20 bases between. Germline V gives CDR1 SEHNR, CDR2 FQNEAQ (reference sequence). CDR3 length equals 16 residues. CDR3 loop: CASSLGGGRGRETQYF. In DNA, the CDR3 is TGTGCCAGCAGCCTAGGCGGAGGAAGGGGGAGAGAGACCCAGTACTTC.

The rearrangement links TRBV11-2 to TRBJ2-1; TRBD2 matches at 7 bases. This CDR3 region has 14 residues. Germline values: CDR1 SGHAT, CDR2 FQNNGV. V lost 5 bases to trimming and J lost 7 bases; unmatched junction nucleotides: 8. CDR3 nucleotides: TGTGCCAGCAGCACATGGCCCGGGGGGAATGAGCAGTTCTTC. This gives the protein CASSTWPGGNEQFF.

The CDR3 coding sequence is TGTGCCAGTAGCGAACCGGGACTAGCGGCACCCTACGAGCAGTACTTC. Its translation is CASSEPGLAAPYEQYF. V and J are TRBV19 and TRBJ2-7; TRBD2 agrees at 11 bases. Germline lookup yields CDR1 LNHDA and CDR2 SQIVND (reference sequence). The V segment lost 6 bases and the J segment 2 bases; nucleotides outside the gene matches: 9. The CDR3 is 16 residues long.

This clone was found a few times. This chain links TRBV9 with TRBJ2-2; no clear D gene. Germline V gene data show CDR1 as SGDLS and CDR2 as YYNGEE. The CDR3 consists of 15 residues. V was pared by 0 bases and J by 3 bases, with 9 bases between. The CDR3 loop is CASSVANPHTGELFF. In nucleotides, the CDR3 is TGTGCCAGCAGCGTAGCTAACCCTCACACCGGGGAGCTGTTTTTT.

The V and J genes are TRBV5-1 and TRBJ2-6; possible D gene TRBD1, 5 bases. The CDR3 is 17 residues long. Germline lookup yields CDR1 SGHRS and CDR2 YFSETQ. The V gene lost 0 bases and the J gene lost 4 bases, with 14 bases spanning the gap. Written as DNA, the CDR3 is TGCGCCAGCAGCTTGGAAGGGGCGCAGGGCGGGGCCAACGTCCTGACTTTC. It is translated as CASSLEGAQGGANVLTF.

This clone turned up a few times. J is TRBJ1-1 and V is TRBV7-2, with 9 bases matching TRBD1. This CDR3 contains 16 residues. The V gene end was trimmed by 3 bases and the J gene end by 1 base; junction bases not matched to a gene: 6. Germline CDR1 and CDR2: SGHTA and FQGNSA. CDR3 bases: TGTGCCAGCAGCTTGAGTCGGGACAGGGAGAACACTGAAGCTTTCTTT. This translates into CASSLSRDRENTEAFF.